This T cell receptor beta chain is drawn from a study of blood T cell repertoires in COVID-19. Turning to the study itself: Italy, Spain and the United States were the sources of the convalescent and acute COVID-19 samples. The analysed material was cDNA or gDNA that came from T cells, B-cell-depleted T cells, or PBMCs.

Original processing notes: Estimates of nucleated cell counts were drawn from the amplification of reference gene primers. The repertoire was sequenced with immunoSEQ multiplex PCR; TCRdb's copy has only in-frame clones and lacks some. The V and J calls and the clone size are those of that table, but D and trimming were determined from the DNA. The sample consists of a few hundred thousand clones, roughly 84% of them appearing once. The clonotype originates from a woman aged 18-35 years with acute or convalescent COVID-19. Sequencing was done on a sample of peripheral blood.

Written as DNA, the CDR3 is TGCAGTGCTAGTCTGACAGGGAGGTATGGCTACACCTTC. It translates to CSASLTGRYGYTF. This chain links TRBV20-1 with TRBJ1-2; 7 bases match TRBD1. With V trimmed by 3 bases and J by 5 bases, 6 bases remained unmatched. The CDR3 is 13 residues long. Per the germline V gene, CDR1 is DFQATT and CDR2 is SNEGSKA (reference sequence).